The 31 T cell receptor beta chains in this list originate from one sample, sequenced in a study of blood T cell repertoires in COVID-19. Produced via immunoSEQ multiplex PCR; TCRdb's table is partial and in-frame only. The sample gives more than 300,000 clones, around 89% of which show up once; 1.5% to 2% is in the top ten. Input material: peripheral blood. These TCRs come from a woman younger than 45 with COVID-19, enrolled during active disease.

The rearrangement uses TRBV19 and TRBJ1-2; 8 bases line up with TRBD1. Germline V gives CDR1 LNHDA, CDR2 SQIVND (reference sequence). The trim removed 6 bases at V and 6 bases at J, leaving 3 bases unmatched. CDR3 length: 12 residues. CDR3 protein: CASRQGADGYTF. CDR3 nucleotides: TGTGCCAGTAGGCAGGGGGCGGATGGCTACACCTTC.

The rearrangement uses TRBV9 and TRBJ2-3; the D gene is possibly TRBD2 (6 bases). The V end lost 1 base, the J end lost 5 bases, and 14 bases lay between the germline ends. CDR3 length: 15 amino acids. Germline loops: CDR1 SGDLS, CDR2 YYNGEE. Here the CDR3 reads CASSVRSGVGDTQYF. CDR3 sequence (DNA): TGTGCCAGCAGCGTAAGATCGGGGGTGGGAGATACGCAGTATTTT.

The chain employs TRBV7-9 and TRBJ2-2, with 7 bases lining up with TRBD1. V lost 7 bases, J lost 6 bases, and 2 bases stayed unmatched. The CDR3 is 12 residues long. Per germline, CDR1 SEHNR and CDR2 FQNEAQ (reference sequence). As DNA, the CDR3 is TGTGCCAGCATCCAGGGGGCCGGGGAGCTGTTTTTT. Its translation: CASIQGAGELFF. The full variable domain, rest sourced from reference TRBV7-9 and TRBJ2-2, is DTGVSQNPRHKITKRGQNVTFRCDPISEHNRLYWYRQTLGQGPEFLTYFQNEAQLEKSRLLSDRFSAERPKGSFSTLEIQRTEQGDSAMYLCASIQGAGELFFGEGSRLTVL.

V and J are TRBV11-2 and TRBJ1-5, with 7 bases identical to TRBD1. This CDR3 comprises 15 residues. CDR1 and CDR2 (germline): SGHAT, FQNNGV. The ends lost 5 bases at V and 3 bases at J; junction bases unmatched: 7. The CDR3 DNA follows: TGTGCCAGCAGCCCGACAGGGTCTTCCAATCAGCCCCAGCATTTT. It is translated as CASSPTGSSNQPQHF.

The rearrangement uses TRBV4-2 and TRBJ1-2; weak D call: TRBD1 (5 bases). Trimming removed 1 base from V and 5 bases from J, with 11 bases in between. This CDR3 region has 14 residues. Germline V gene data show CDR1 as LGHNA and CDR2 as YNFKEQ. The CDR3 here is CASSQGMEGYGYTF. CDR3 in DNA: TGTGCCAGCAGCCAAGGGATGGAGGGGTATGGCTACACCTTC.

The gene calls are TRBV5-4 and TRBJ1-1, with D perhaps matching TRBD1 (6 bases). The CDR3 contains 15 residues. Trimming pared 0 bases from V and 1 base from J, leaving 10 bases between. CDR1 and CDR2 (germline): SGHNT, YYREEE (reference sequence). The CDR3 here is CASSLGQVANTEAFF. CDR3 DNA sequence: TGTGCCAGCAGCTTGGGACAGGTCGCGAACACTGAAGCTTTCTTT.

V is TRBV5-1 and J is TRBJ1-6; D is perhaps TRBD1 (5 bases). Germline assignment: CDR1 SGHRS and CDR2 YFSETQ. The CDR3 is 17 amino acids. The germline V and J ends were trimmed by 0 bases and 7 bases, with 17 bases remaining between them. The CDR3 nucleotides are TGCGCCAGCAGCTTGGGACCTCAGGGTGATTGGAATTCACCCCTCCACTTT. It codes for CASSLGPQGDWNSPLHF.

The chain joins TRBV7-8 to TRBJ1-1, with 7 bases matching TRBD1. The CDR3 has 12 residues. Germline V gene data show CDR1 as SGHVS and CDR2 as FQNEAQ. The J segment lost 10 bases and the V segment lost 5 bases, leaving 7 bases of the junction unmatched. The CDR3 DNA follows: TGTGCCAGCAGCCCTACAGGGGTGGGAGCTTTCTTT. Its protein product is CASSPTGVGAFF.

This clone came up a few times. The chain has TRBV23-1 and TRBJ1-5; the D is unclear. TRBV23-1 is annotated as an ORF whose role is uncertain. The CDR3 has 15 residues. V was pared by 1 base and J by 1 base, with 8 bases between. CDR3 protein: CASSQWESSNQPQHF. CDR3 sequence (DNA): TGCGCCAGCAGTCAATGGGAGTCGAGCAATCAGCCCCAGCATTTT.

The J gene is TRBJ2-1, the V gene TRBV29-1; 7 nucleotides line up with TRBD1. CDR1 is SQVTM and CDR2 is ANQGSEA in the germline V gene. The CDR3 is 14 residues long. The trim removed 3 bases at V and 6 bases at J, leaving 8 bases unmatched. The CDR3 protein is CSVDHRGTGNEQFF. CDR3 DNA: TGCAGCGTTGATCACAGGGGAACCGGCAATGAGCAGTTCTTC.

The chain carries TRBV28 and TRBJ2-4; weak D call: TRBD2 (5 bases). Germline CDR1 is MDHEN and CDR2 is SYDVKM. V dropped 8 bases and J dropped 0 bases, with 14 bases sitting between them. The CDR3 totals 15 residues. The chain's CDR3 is CASRAGLRAKNIQYF. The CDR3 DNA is TGTGCCAGCCGGGCGGGCCTACGAGCCAAAAACATTCAGTACTTC. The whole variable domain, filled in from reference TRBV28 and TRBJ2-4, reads DVKVTQSSRYLVKRTGEKVFLECVQDMDHENMFWYRQDPGLGLRLIYFSYDVKMKEKGDIPEGYSVSREKKERFSLILESASTNQTSMYLCASRAGLRAKNIQYFGAGTRLSVL.

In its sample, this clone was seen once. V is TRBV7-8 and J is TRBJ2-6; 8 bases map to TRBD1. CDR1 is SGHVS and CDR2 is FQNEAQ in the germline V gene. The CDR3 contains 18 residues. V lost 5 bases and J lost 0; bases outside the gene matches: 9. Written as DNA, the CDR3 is TGTGCCAGCAGCAACCGACAGGGGTCCCGCTCTGGGGCCAACGTCCTGACTTTC. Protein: CASSNRQGSRSGANVLTF.

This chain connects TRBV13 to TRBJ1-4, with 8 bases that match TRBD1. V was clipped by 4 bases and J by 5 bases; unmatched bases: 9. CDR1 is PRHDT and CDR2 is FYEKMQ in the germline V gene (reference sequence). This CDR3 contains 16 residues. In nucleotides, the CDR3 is TGTGCCAGCAGCTCAGGGGAGGCAGGGGGCAATGAAAAACTGTTTTTT. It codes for CASSSGEAGGNEKLFF. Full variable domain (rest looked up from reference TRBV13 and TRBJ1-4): AAGVIQSPRHLIKEKRETATLKCYPIPRHDTVYWYQQGPGQDPQFLISFYEKMQSDKGSIPDRFSAQQFSDYHSELNMSSLELGDSALYFCASSSGEAGGNEKLFFGSGTQLSVL.

In DNA form, the CDR3 reads TGTGCCAGCTCACCAACAGGGGCGAACATGAACACTGAAGCTTTCTTT. It yields the protein CASSPTGANMNTEAFF. This chain joins TRBV18 and TRBJ1-1; 7 nucleotides agree with TRBD1. Germline V gene lookup returns CDR1 KGHSH and CDR2 LQKENI. The junction had 6 bases not matched to a gene; V was cut back by 2 bases and J by 0 bases. This CDR3 region has 16 residues.

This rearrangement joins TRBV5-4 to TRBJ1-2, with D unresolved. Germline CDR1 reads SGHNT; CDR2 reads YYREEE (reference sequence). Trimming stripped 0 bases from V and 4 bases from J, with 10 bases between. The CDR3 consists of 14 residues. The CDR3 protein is CASSLERRSYGYTF. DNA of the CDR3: TGTGCCAGCAGCTTGGAAAGGCGGTCCTATGGCTACACCTTC.

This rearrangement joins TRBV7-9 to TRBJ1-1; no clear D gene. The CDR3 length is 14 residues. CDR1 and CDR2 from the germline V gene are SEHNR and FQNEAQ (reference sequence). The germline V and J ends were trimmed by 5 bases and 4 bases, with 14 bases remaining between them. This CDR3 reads CASSTYRGATEAFF. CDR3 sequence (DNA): TGTGCCAGCAGCACCTATCGGGGTGCCACTGAAGCTTTCTTT.

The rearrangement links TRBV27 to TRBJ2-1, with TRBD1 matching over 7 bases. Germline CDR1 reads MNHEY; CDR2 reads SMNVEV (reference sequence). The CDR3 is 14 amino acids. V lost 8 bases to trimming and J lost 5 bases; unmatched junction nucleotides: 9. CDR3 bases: TGTGCCAGCTGCCTCAGGGGGTCCCACAATGAGCAGTTCTTC. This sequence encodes CASCLRGSHNEQFF.

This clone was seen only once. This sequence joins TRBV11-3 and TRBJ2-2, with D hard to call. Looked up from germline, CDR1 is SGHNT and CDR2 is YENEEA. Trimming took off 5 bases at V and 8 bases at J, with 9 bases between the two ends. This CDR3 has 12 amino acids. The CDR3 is CASSPQIGELFF. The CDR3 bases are TGTGCCAGCAGCCCCCAAATTGGGGAGCTGTTTTTT.

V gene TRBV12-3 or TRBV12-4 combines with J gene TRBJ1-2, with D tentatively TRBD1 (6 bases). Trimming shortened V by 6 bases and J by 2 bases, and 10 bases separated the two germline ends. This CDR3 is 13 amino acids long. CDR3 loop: CASRPTGNYGYTF. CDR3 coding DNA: TGTGCCAGCAGACCTACAGGGAACTATGGCTACACCTTC.

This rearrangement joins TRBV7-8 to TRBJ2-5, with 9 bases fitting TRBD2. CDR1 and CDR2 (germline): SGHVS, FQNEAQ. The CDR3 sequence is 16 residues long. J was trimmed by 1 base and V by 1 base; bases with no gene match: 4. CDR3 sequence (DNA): TGTGCCAGCAGCTTAGTGGCGGGGGGGATCCAAGAGACCCAGTACTTC. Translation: CASSLVAGGIQETQYF. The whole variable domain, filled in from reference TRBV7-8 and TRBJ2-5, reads GAGVSQSPRYKVAKRGQDVALRCDPISGHVSLFWYQQALGQGPEFLTYFQNEAQLDKSGLPSDRFFAERPEGSVSTLKIQRTQQEDSAVYLCASSLVAGGIQETQYFGPGTRLLVL.

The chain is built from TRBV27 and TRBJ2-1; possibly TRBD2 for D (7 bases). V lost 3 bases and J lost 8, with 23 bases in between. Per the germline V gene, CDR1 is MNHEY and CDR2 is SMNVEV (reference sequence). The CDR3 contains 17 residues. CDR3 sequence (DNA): TGTGCCAGCAGTTTTTTGAGGGGGGGCTTTACAACCGATGAGCAGTTCTTC. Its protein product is CASSFLRGGFTTDEQFF.

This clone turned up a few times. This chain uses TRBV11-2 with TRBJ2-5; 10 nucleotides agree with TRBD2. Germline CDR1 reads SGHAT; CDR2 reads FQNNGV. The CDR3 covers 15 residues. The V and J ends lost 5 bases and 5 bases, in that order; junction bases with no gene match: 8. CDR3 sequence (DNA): TGTGCCAGCAGCCGAAGCGGGGGGGCCCGGGAGACCCAGTACTTC. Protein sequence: CASSRSGGARETQYF.

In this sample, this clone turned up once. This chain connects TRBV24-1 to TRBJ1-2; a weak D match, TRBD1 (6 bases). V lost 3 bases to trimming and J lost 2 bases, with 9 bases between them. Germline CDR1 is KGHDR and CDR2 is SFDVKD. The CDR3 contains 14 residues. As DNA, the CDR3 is TGTGCCACCAGTGATGCCGGACAGAACTATGGCTACACCTTC. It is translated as CATSDAGQNYGYTF.

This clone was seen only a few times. CDR3 in amino acids: CASSLPGRGYTF. The CDR3 region has the DNA TGTGCCAGCAGCCTACCTGGGCGTGGCTACACCTTC. The chain has TRBV3-1 (or the pseudogene TRBV3-2) and TRBJ1-2; no reliable D call. The V gene's germline CDR1 is LGHDT and CDR2 YNNKEL (reference sequence). Trimming removed 4 bases from V and 7 bases from J, with 10 bases in between. The CDR3 has 12 amino acids.

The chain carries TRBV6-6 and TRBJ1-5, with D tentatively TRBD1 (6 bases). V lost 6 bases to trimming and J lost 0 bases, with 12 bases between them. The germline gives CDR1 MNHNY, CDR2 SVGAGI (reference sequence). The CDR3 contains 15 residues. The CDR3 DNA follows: TGTGCCAGCAGAGCGACAGGTTATAGCAATCAGCCCCAGCATTTT. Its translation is CASRATGYSNQPQHF.

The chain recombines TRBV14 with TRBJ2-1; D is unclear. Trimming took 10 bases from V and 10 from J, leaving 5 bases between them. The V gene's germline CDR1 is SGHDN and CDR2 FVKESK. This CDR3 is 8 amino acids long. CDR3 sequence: CATLEQFF. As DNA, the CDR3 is TGTGCCACCCTAGAGCAGTTCTTC.

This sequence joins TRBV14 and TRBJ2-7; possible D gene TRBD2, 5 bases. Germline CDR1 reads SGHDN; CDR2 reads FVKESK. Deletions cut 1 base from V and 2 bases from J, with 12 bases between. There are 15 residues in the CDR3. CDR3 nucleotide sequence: TGTGCCAGCAGCCAAGGAAGAGGGCGCGCCTACGAGCAGTACTTC. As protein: CASSQGRGRAYEQYF.

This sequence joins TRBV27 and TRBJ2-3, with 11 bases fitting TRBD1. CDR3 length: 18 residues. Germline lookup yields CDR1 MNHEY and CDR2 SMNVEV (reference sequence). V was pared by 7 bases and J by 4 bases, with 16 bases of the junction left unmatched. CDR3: CASTSGTGGIGHADTQYF. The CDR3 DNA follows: TGTGCCAGCACTTCCGGGACAGGGGGAATCGGACACGCAGATACGCAGTATTTT.

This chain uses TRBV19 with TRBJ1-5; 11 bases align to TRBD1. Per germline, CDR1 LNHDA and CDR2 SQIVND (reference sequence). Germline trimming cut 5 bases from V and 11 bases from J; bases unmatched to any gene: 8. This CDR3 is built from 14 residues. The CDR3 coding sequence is TGTGCCAGTAGTCCCGGACAGGGGGCTTCCGCCCAGCATTTT. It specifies CASSPGQGASAQHF.

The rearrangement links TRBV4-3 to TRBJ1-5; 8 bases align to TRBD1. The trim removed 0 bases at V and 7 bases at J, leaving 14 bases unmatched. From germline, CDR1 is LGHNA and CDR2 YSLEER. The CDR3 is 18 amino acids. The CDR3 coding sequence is TGCGCCAGCAGCCAAGACATGAACAGGGGGGAAGAGAGCCAGCCCCAGCATTTT. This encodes CASSQDMNRGEESQPQHF.

The CDR3 DNA reads TGCGCCAGCAGACTGACAGGGAAAGGCTACACCTTC. Its translation: CASRLTGKGYTF. This chain connects TRBV5-1 to TRBJ1-2, with 7 bases aligning to TRBD1. The CDR3 spans 12 residues. Germline-derived CDR1 and CDR2 are SGHRS and YFSETQ. V was clipped by 5 bases and J by 8 bases; unmatched bases: 6. Using reference TRBV5-1 and TRBJ1-2 for the parts outside the CDR3, the full variable domain is KAGVTQTPRYLIKTRGQQVTLSCSPISGHRSVSWYQQTPGQGLQFLFEYFSETQRNKGNFPGRFSGRQFSNSRSEMNVSTLELGDSALYLCASRLTGKGYTFGSGTRLTVV.